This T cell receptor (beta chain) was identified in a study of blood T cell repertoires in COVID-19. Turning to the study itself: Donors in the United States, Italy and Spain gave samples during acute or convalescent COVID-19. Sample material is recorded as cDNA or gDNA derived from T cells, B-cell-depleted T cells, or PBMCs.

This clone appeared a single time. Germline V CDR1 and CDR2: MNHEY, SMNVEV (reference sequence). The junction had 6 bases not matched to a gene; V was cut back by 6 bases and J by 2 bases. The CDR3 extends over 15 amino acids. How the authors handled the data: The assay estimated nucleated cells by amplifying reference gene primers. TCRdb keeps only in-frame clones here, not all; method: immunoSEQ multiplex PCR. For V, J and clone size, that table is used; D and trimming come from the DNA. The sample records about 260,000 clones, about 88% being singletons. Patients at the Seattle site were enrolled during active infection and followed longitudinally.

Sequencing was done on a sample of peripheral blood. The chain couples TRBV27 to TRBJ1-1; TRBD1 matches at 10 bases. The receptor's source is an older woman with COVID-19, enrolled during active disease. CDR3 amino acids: CASRRTGGINTEAFF. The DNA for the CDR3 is TGTGCCAGCAGAAGGACAGGGGGTATTAACACTGAAGCTTTCTTT.